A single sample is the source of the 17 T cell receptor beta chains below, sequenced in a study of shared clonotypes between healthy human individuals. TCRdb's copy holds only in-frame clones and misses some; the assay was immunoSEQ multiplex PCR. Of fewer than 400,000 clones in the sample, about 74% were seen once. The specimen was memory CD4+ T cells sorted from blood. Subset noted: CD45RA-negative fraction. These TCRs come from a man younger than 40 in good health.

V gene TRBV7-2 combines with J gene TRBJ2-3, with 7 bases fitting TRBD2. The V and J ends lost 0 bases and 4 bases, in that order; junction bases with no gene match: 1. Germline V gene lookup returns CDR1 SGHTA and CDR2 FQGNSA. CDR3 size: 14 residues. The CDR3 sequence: CASSLAGGADTQYF. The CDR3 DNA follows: TGTGCCAGCAGCTTAGCGGGGGGGGCAGATACGCAGTATTTT.

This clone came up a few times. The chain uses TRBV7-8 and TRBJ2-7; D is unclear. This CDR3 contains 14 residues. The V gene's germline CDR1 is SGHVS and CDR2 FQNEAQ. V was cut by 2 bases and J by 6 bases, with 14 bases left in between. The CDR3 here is CASSLYTNRGEQYF. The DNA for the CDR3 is TGTGCCAGCAGCTTATACACCAACCGCGGCGAGCAGTACTTC.

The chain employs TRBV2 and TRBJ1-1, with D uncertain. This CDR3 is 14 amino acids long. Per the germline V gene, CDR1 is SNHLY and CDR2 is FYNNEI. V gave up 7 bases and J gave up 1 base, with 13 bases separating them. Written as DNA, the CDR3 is TGTGCCAGCACCGCATCCCTGCAGAACACTGAAGCTTTCTTT. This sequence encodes CASTASLQNTEAFF.

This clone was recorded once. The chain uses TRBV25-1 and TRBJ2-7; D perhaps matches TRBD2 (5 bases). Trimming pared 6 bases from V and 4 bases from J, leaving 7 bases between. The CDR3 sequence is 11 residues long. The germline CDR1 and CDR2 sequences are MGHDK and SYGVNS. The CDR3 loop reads CASRRTYEQYF. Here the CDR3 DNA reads TGTGCCAGCAGAAGGACTTACGAGCAGTACTTC.

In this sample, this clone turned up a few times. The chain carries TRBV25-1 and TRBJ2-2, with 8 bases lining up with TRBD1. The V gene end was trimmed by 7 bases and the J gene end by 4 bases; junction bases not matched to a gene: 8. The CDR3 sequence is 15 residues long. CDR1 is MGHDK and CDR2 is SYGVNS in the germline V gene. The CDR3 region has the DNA TGTGCCAGCACGGTCGGACAGGGCGGCACCGGGGAGCTGTTTTTT. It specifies CASTVGQGGTGELFF.

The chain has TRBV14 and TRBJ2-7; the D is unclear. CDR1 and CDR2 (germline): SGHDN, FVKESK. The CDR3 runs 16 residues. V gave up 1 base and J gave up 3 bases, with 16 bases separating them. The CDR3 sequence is CASSQAGRWGNYEQYF. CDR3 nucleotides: TGTGCCAGCAGCCAAGCCGGCAGGTGGGGTAACTACGAGCAGTACTTC.

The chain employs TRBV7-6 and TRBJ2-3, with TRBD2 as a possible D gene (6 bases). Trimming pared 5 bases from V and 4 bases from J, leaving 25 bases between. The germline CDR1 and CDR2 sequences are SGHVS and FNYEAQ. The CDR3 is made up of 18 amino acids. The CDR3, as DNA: TGTGCCAGCAGCACCCTGTCCGGGAGCGCCCCCCCGGCAGATACGCAGTATTTT. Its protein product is CASSTLSGSAPPADTQYF.

The CDR3 DNA follows: TGCGCCAGCAGCGCACCGAAGGGTGGAACTGAAGCTTTCTTT. The encoded protein is CASSAPKGGTEAFF. The chain is built from TRBV4-1 and TRBJ1-1; unclear D gene. Germline V gene sequence: CDR1 MGHRA, CDR2 YSYEKL. V lost 5 bases and J 5 bases, leaving 15 bases between the germline ends. This CDR3 spans 14 amino acids.

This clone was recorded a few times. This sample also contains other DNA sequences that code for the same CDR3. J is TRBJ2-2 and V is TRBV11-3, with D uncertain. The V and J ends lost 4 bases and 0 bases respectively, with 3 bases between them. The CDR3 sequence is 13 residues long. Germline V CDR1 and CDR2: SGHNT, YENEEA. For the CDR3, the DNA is TGTGCCAGCAGCTCGACGAACACCGGGGAGCTGTTTTTT. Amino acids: CASSSTNTGELFF. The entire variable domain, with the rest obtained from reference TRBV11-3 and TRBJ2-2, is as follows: EAGVVQSPRYKIIEKKQPVAFWCNPISGHNTLYWYLQNLGQGPELLIRYENEEAVDDSQLPKDRFSAERLKGVDSTLKIQPAELGDSAVYLCASSSTNTGELFFGEGSRLTVL.

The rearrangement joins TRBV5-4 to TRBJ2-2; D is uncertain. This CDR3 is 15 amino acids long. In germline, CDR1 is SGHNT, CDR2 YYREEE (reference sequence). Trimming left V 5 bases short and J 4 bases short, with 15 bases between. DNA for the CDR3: TGTGCCAGCAGTTTCGCCAACAGTCCCACCGGGGAGCTGTTTTTT. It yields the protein CASSFANSPTGELFF.

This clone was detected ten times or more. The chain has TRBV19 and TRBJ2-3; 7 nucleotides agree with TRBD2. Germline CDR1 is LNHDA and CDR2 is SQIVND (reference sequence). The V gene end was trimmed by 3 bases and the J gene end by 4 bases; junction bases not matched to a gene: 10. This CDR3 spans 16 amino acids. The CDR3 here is CASSISLAVTADTQYF. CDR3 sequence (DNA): TGTGCCAGTAGTATCAGTCTAGCGGTCACGGCAGATACGCAGTATTTT. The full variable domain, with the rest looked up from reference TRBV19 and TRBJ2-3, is DGGITQSPKYLFRKEGQNVTLSCEQNLNHDAMYWYRQDPGQGLRLIYYSQIVNDFQKGDIAEGYSVSREKKESFPLTVTSAQKNPTAFYLCASSISLAVTADTQYFGPGTRLTVL.

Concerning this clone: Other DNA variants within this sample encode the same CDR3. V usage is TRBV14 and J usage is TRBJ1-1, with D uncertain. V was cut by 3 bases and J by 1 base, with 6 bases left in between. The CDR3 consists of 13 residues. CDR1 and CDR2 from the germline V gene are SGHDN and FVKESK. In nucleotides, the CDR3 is TGTGCCAGCAGCCAGCTGCAGAACACTGAAGCTTTCTTT. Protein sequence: CASSQLQNTEAFF.

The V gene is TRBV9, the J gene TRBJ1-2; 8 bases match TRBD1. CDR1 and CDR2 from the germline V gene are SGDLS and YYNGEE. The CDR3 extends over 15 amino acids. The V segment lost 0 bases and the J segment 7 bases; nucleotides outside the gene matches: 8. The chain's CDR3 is CASSVVTGQGGGYTF. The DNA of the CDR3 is TGTGCCAGCAGCGTAGTAACTGGACAGGGAGGTGGCTACACCTTC.

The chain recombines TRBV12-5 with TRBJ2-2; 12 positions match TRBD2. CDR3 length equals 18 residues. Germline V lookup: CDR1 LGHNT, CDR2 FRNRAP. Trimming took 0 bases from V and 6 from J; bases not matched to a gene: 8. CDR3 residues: CASGLVASGRALAGELFF. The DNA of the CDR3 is TGTGCTAGTGGTTTGGTAGCTAGCGGGAGGGCCCTGGCCGGGGAGCTGTTTTTT.

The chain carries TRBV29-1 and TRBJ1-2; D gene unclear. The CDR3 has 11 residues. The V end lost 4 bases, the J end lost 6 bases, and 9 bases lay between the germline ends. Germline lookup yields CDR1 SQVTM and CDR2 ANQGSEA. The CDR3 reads CSVADGDGYTF. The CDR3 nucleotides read TGCAGCGTTGCTGACGGTGATGGCTACACCTTC.

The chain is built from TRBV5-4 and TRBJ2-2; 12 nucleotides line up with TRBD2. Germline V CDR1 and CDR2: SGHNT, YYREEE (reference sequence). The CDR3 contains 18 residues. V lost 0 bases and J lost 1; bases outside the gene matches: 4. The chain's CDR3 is CASSLGLAGGMNTGELFF. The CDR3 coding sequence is TGTGCCAGCAGCTTGGGGCTAGCGGGAGGGATGAACACCGGGGAGCTGTTTTTT.

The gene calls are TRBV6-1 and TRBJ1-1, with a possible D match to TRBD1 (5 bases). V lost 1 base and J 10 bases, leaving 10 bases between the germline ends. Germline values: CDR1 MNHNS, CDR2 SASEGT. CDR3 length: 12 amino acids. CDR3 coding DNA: TGTGCCAGCAGTGAAGGCGGGGGATTAGCTTTCTTT. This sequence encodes CASSEGGGLAFF.